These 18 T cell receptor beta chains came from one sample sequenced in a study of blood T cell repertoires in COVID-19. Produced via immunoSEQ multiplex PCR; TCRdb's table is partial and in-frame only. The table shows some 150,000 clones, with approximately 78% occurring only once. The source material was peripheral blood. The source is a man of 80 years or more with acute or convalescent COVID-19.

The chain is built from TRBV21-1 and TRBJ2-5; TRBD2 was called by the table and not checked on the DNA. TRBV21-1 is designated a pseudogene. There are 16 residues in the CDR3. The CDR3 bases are TGTGCCACATCTTGGGGGGGCTTCCCCCGCAAAGAGACCCAGTACTTC. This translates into CATSWGGFPRKETQYF.

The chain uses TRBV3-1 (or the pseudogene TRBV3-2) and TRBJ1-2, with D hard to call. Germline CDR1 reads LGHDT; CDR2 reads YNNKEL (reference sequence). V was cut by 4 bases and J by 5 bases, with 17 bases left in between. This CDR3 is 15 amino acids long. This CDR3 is CASSPLTGGLYGYTF. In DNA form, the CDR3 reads TGTGCCAGCAGCCCTTTGACGGGAGGTCTTTATGGCTACACCTTC.

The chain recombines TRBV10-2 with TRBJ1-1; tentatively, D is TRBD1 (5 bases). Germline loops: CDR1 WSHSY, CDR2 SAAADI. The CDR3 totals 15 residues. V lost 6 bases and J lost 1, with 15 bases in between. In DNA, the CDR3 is TGCGCCAGCAGGAGGGAGGTCGGGGGGAACACTGAAGCTTTCTTT. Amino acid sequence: CASRREVGGNTEAFF.

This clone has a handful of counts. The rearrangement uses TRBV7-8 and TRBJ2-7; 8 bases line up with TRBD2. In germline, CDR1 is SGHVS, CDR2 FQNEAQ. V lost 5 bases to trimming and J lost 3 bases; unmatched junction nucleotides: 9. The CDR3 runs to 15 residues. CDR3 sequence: CASSPGRGGFYEQYV. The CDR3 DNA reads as TGTGCCAGCAGCCCCGGGAGGGGTGGGTTCTACGAGCAGTACGTC.

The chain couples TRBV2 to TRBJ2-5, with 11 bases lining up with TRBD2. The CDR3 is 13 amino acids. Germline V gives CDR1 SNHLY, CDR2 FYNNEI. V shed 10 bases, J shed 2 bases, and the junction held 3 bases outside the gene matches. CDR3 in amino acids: CAIGTSGQETQYF. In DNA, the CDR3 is TGTGCCATCGGGACTAGCGGACAAGAGACCCAGTACTTC.

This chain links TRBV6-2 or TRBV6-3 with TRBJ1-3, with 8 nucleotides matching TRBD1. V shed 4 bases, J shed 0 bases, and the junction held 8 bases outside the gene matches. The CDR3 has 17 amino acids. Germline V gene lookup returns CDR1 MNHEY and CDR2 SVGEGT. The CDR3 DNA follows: TGTGCCAGCAGTTTCTACGGACAGGGAACCTCTGGAAACACCATATATTTT. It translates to CASSFYGQGTSGNTIYF.

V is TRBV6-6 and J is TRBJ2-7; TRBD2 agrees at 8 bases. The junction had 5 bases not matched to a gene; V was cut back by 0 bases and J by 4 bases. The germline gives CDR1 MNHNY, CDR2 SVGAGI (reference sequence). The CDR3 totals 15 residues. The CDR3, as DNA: TGTGCCAGCAGTTACTCACGGGGGGGCACGTACGAGCAGTACTTC. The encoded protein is CASSYSRGGTYEQYF.

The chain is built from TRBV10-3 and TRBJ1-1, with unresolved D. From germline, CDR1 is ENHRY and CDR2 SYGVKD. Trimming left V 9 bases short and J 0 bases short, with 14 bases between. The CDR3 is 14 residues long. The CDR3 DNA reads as TGTGCCATTACCAACACCCTTTTGAACACTGAAGCTTTCTTT. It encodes CAITNTLLNTEAFF.

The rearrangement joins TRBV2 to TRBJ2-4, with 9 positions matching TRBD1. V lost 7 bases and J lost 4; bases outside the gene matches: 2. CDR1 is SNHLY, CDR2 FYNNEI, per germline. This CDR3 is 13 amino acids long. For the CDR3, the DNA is TGTGCCAGCACGGGACAGGGTAAAAACATTCAGTACTTC. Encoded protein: CASTGQGKNIQYF.

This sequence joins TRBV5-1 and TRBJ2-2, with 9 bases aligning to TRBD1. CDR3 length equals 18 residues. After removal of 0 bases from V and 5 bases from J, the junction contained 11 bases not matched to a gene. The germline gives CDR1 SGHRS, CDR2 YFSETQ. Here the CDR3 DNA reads TGCGCCAGCAGCTTGGACGGAGCCGGGACAGGGAGGACCGGGGAGCTGTTTTTT. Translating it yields CASSLDGAGTGRTGELFF. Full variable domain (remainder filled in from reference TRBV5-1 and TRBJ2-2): KAGVTQTPRYLIKTRGQQVTLSCSPISGHRSVSWYQQTPGQGLQFLFEYFSETQRNKGNFPGRFSGRQFSNSRSEMNVSTLELGDSALYLCASSLDGAGTGRTGELFFGEGSRLTVL.

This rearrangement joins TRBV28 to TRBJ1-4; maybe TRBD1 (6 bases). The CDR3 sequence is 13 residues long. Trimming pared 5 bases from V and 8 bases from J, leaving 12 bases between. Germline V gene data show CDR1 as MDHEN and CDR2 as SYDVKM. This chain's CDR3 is CASSPGQEEKLFF. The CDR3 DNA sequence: TGTGCCAGCAGTCCGGGACAAGAGGAAAAACTGTTTTTT.

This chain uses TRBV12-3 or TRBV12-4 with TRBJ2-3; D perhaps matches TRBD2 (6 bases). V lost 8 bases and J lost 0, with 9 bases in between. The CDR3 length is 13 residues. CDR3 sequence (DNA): TGTGCCAGCGGGGGGTCTAGCACAGATACGCAGTATTTT. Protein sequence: CASGGSSTDTQYF.

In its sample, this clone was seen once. The DNA for the CDR3 is TGTGCTAGTGGCCACCCCGACTGGAATTCACCCCTCCACTTT. Protein: CASGHPDWNSPLHF. The rearrangement links TRBV12-5 to TRBJ1-6, with no clear D. Trimming left V 6 bases short and J 7 bases short, with 13 bases between. The CDR3 loop spans 14 amino acids. Germline CDR1 and CDR2: LGHNT and FRNRAP.

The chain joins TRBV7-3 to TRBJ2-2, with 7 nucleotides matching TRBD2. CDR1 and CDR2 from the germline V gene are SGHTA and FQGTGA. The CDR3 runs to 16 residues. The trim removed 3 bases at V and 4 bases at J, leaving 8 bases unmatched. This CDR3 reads CASSLGGFWSTGELFF. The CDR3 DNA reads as TGTGCCAGCAGCTTGGGGGGGTTTTGGTCCACCGGGGAGCTGTTTTTT.

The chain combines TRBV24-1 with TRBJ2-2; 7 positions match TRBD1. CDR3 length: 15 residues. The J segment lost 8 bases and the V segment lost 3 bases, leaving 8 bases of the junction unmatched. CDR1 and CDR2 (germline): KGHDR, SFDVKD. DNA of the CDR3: TGTGCCACCAGTGATCGACGACAGGGCCTTGGGGAGCTGTTTTTT. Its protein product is CATSDRRQGLGELFF.

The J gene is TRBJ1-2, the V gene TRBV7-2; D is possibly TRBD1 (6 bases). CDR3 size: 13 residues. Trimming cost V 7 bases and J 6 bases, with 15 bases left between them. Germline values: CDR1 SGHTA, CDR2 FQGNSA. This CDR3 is CASKPTGSDGYTF. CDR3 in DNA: TGTGCCAGCAAACCAACAGGGTCGGATGGCTACACCTTC.

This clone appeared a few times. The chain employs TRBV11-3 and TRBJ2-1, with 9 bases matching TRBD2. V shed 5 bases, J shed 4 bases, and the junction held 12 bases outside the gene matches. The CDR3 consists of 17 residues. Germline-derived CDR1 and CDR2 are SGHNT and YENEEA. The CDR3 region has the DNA TGTGCCAGCAGCCTAAAAGCGGGGGGCCCTATTTACAATGAGCAGTTCTTC. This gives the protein CASSLKAGGPIYNEQFF.

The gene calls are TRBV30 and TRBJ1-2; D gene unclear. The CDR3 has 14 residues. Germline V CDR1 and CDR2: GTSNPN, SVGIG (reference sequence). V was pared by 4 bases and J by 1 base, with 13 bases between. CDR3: CAWKRWIVNYGYTF. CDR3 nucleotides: TGTGCCTGGAAGCGGTGGATCGTTAACTATGGCTACACCTTC.